The 21 T cell receptor beta chains below come from one sample, sequenced in a study of OX40 agonist ivuxolimab in advanced cancers. Assay: immunoSEQ multiplex PCR; the TCRdb copy retains only in-frame clones and omits some. Counted here are tens of thousands of clones, roughly 81% occurring once; the ten biggest clones make up roughly 5.3%. Here the sequenced sample was CD4+ or CD8+ T cells sorted from blood, taken in a trial of the OX40 agonist ivuxolimab. The source of these receptors is an adult with an advanced solid tumor such as melanoma, head and neck, liver or kidney cancer.

This clone was recorded only once. The J gene is TRBJ2-7, the V gene TRBV30; a possible D gene is TRBD1 (6 bases). The V and J ends lost 2 bases and 1 base respectively, with 21 bases between them. CDR1 is GTSNPN and CDR2 is SVGIG in the germline V gene (reference sequence). This CDR3 spans 17 amino acids. For the CDR3, the DNA is TGTGCCTGGAGTCCACACCTAGGGGGTCAGGGGTCCTACGAGCAGTACTTC. This codes for CAWSPHLGGQGSYEQYF.

The gene calls are TRBV5-4 and TRBJ1-1; TRBD1 agrees at 10 bases. The J segment lost 7 bases and the V segment lost 5 bases, leaving 17 bases of the junction unmatched. The CDR3 spans 17 residues. Germline lookup yields CDR1 SGHNT and CDR2 YYREEE (reference sequence). The CDR3 loop reads CASSDMSRGQGIGEAFF. In DNA, the CDR3 is TGTGCCAGCAGTGATATGTCCCGGGGACAGGGGATCGGTGAAGCTTTCTTT.

The rearrangement links TRBV6-5 to TRBJ1-1; 8 positions agree with TRBD1. V dropped 6 bases and J dropped 4; count of bases not matched to a gene: 7. The CDR3 has 14 residues. Germline CDR1 is MNHEY and CDR2 is SVGAGI. In DNA form, the CDR3 reads TGTGCCAGCAGAACGACAGGGGTTGTCACTGAAGCTTTCTTT. Amino acids: CASRTTGVVTEAFF.

The V gene is TRBV28, the J gene TRBJ2-7; the match to TRBD1 covers 9 bases. There are 15 residues in the CDR3. In germline, CDR1 is MDHEN, CDR2 SYDVKM. V was clipped by 5 bases and J by 1 base; unmatched bases: 6. The CDR3 DNA reads TGTGCCAGCAGTGGAATTGGACAGGGGTCCTACGAGCAGTACTTC. Amino acid sequence: CASSGIGQGSYEQYF.

The V and J genes are TRBV7-9 and TRBJ1-2; 12 positions match TRBD1. V was pared by 5 bases and J by 5 bases, with 6 bases of the junction left unmatched. Germline values: CDR1 SEHNR, CDR2 FQNEAQ (reference sequence). This CDR3 spans 15 amino acids. The CDR3 DNA sequence: TGTGCCAGCAGCCGACCGGGACAGGGGGCATATGGCTACACCTTC. Its protein product is CASSRPGQGAYGYTF.

This sequence joins TRBV19 and TRBJ2-1; D may be TRBD1 or TRBD2 (6 bases each). The CDR3 extends over 11 amino acids. The germline gives CDR1 LNHDA, CDR2 SQIVND (reference sequence). V lost 9 bases, J lost 7 bases, and 10 bases lay in between. The CDR3 region is CASRRGNEQFF. CDR3 coding DNA: TGTGCCAGCAGGAGGGGGAATGAGCAGTTCTTC.

The chain has TRBV6-5 and TRBJ2-7; D tentatively fits TRBD1 or TRBD2 (5 bases each). Germline loops: CDR1 MNHEY, CDR2 SVGAGI. Trimming removed 1 base at V and 6 bases at J, with 16 bases between. The CDR3 is 15 residues long. CDR3 residues: CASSYLPNEGREQYF. The CDR3 DNA sequence: TGTGCCAGCAGTTACTTGCCTAACGAGGGGCGCGAGCAGTACTTC.

The chain recombines TRBV13 with TRBJ2-2, with D uncertain. This CDR3 is built from 13 residues. Germline CDR1 is PRHDT and CDR2 is FYEKMQ (reference sequence). With 1 base removed from V and 4 bases from J, the gap between germline ends came to 4 bases. The CDR3 nucleotides read TGTGCCAGCAGCTTAGCTCTCACCGGGGAGCTGTTTTTT. The encoded protein is CASSLALTGELFF.

This clone has just a few counts. J is TRBJ1-1 and V is TRBV6-5, with D maybe TRBD1 (5 bases). The length of the CDR3 is 13 residues. Deletions cut 5 bases from V and 1 base from J, with 8 bases between. From germline, CDR1 is MNHEY and CDR2 SVGAGI. DNA for the CDR3: TGTGCCAGCAGTGAACAGGAGAACACTGAAGCTTTCTTT. Translating it yields CASSEQENTEAFF.

The chain uses TRBV2 and TRBJ2-7; 7 positions match TRBD1. Losses at the gene ends were 5 bases for V and 6 bases for J; bases not matched to a gene: 7. Germline loops: CDR1 SNHLY, CDR2 FYNNEI. The CDR3 sequence is 13 residues long. Here the CDR3 DNA reads TGTGCCAGCAGTACCACCAACAGGGGCGAGCAGTACTTC. Protein product: CASSTTNRGEQYF.

V usage is TRBV6-5 and J usage is TRBJ1-5, with 7 bases that match TRBD1. The germline gives CDR1 MNHEY, CDR2 SVGAGI. The CDR3 loop spans 15 amino acids. The V segment lost 7 bases and the J segment 3 bases; nucleotides outside the gene matches: 9. CDR3 residues: CASKNAGQPNQPQHF. CDR3 in DNA: TGTGCCAGCAAAAACGCGGGACAGCCCAATCAGCCCCAGCATTTT.

The chain carries TRBV2 and TRBJ2-1; no definite D call. Germline CDR1 reads SNHLY; CDR2 reads FYNNEI. V was pared by 6 bases and J by 4 bases, with 7 bases between. The CDR3 length is 12 residues. CDR3 DNA sequence: TGTGCCAGCAGGGACGGGTACAATGAGCAGTTCTTC. Protein product: CASRDGYNEQFF.

V and J are TRBV5-1 and TRBJ2-3; a weak D match, TRBD2 (6 bases). With 4 bases removed from V and 3 bases from J, the gap between germline ends came to 18 bases. Germline V lookup: CDR1 SGHRS, CDR2 YFSETQ. The CDR3 length is 16 residues. CDR3 protein: CASSPGLSSLTDTQYF. DNA for the CDR3: TGCGCCAGCAGCCCCGGACTATCCTCTTTAACAGATACGCAGTATTTT.

The chain links TRBV9 to TRBJ1-3, with D perhaps matching TRBD1 (5 bases). V lost 4 bases and J 2 bases, leaving 13 bases between the germline ends. This CDR3 has 15 amino acids. Germline CDR1 reads SGDLS; CDR2 reads YYNGEE. As DNA, the CDR3 is TGTGCCAGCAGCCCACATGCGGGGGCTGGAAACACCATATATTTT. Residues: CASSPHAGAGNTIYF.

The J gene is TRBJ2-1, the V gene TRBV30; 7 bases agree with TRBD1. In germline, CDR1 is GTSNPN, CDR2 SVGIG (reference sequence). The CDR3 contains 12 residues. V lost 5 bases, J lost 12 bases, and 10 bases stayed unmatched. CDR3 amino acids: CAWCEGAAWQFF. Here the CDR3 DNA reads TGTGCCTGGTGCGAGGGGGCGGCTTGGCAGTTCTTC.

The CDR3 here is CASGPRTTNTGELFF. The DNA of the CDR3 is TGTGCCAGCGGCCCTCGGACAACGAACACCGGGGAGCTGTTTTTT. The V gene is TRBV11-3, the J gene TRBJ2-2; TRBD1 might be the D (5 bases). Germline V gives CDR1 SGHNT, CDR2 YENEEA. With 8 bases removed from V and 0 bases from J, the gap between germline ends came to 13 bases. This CDR3 region has 15 residues.

This sequence joins TRBV7-9 and TRBJ1-2; D is perhaps TRBD1 (5 bases). This CDR3 spans 14 amino acids. V was pared by 5 bases and J by 1 base, with 11 bases between. CDR1 is SEHNR and CDR2 is FQNEAQ in the germline V gene (reference sequence). CDR3 DNA sequence: TGTGCCAGCAGCCGAGGGGTTGTTAACTATGGCTACACCTTC. It codes for CASSRGVVNYGYTF.

CDR3 sequence (DNA): TGCGCCAGCAGCCACCAACTAGCGGGAGACCGGGATGAGCAGTTCTTC. Protein sequence: CASSHQLAGDRDEQFF. The genes are TRBV4-1 and TRBJ2-1, with 11 bases fitting TRBD2. The J segment lost 8 bases and the V segment lost 3 bases, leaving 9 bases of the junction unmatched. The germline CDR1 and CDR2 sequences are MGHRA and YSYEKL. This CDR3 spans 16 amino acids.

The V gene is TRBV5-6, the J gene TRBJ1-1, with D possibly matching TRBD1 (5 bases). Trimming cost V 2 bases and J 0 bases, with 11 bases left between them. The CDR3 contains 15 residues. CDR1 is SGHDT, CDR2 YYEEEE, per germline. The CDR3 DNA sequence: TGTGCCAGCAGCTTTGGGGGACGGATGAACACTGAAGCTTTCTTT. Protein: CASSFGGRMNTEAFF.

This clone is a singleton in its sample. The chain couples TRBV9 to TRBJ1-3; D unresolved. Germline CDR1 is SGDLS and CDR2 is YYNGEE. The CDR3 sequence is 14 residues long. Trimming removed 0 bases at V and 3 bases at J, with 7 bases between. CDR3 DNA: TGTGCCAGCAGCGTAGCAGGTTTTGGAAACACCATATATTTT. This translates into CASSVAGFGNTIYF.

The V call is TRBV5-1, the J call TRBJ2-7; TRBD2 agrees at 12 bases. V gave up 3 bases and J gave up 7 bases; unmatched junction bases: 8. Looked up from germline, CDR1 is SGHRS and CDR2 is YFSETQ. The CDR3 is 15 amino acids. The CDR3 reads CASSSGLAGSDEQYF. The DNA of the CDR3 is TGCGCCAGCAGCTCAGGACTAGCGGGGTCGGATGAGCAGTACTTC.